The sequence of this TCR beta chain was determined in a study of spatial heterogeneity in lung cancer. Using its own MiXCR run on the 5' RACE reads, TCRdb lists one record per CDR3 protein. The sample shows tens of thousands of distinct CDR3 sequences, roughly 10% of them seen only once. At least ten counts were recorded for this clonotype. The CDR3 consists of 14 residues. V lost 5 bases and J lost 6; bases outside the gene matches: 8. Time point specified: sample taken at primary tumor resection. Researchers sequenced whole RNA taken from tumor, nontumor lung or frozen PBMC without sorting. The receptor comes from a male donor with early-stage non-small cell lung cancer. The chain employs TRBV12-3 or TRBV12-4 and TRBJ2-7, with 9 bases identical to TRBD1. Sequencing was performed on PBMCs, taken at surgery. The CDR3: CASSPWDRAGEQYF. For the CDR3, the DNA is TGTGCCAGCAGTCCCTGGGACAGGGCGGGCGAGCAGTACTTC.